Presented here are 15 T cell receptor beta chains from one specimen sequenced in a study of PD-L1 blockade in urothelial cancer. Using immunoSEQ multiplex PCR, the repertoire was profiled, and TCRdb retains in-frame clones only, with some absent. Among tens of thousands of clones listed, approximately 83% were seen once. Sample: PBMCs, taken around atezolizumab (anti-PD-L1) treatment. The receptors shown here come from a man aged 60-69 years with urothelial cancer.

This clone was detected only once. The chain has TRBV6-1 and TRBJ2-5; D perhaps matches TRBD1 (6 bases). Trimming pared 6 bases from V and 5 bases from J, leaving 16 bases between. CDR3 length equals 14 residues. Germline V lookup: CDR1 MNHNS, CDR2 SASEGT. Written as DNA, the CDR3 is TGTGCCAGCAGGCGGACAGACCATGTGGAGACCCAGTACTTC. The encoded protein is CASRRTDHVETQYF.

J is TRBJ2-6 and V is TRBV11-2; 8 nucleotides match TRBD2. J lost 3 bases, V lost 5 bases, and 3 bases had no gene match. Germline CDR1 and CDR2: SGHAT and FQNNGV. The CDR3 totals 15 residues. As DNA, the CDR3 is TGTGCCAGCAGCCCGGCGGGGGGTGGGGCCAACGTCCTGACTTTC. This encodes CASSPAGGGANVLTF.

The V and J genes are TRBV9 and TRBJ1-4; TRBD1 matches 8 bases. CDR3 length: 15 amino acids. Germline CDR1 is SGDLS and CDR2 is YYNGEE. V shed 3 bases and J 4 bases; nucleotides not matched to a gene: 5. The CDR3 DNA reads TGTGCCAGCAGCGCCGACAGGGGTGGTAATGAAAAACTGTTTTTT. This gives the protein CASSADRGGNEKLFF.

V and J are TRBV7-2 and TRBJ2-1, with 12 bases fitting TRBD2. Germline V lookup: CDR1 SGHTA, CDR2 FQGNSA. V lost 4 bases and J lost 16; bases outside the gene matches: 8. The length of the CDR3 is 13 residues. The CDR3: CASSWASGRAHFF. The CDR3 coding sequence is TGTGCCAGCAGCTGGGCTAGCGGGAGGGCCCATTTCTTC.

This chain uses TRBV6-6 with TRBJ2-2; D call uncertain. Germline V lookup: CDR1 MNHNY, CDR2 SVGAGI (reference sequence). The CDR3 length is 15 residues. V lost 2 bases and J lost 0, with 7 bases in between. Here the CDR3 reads CASSYAAANTGELFF. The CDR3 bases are TGTGCCAGCAGTTACGCGGCCGCGAACACCGGGGAGCTGTTTTTT.

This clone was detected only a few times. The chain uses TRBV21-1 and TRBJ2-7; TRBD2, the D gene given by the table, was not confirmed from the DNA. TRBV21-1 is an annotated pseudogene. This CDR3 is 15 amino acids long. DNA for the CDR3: TGTGCCAGCAGACGAGGACTAGCGGGAAACTACGAGCAGTACTTC. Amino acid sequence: CASRRGLAGNYEQYF.

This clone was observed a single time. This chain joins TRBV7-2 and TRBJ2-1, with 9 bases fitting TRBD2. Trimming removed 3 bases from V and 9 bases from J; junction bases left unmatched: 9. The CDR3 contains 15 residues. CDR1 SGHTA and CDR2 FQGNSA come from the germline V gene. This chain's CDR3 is CASSFFQREAGEQFF. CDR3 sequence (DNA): TGTGCCAGCAGCTTCTTCCAGCGGGAGGCCGGTGAGCAGTTCTTC.

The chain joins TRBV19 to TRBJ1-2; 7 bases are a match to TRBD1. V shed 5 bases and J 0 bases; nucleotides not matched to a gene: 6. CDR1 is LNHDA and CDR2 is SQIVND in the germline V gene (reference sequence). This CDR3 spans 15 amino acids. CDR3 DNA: TGTGCCAGTAGTCCAGGACAGGCTTCTAACTATGGCTACACCTTC. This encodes CASSPGQASNYGYTF.

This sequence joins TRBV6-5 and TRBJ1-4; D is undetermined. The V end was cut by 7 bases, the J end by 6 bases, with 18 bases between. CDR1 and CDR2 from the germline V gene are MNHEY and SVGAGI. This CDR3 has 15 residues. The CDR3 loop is CASTSVSGVYEKLFF. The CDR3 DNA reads TGTGCCAGCACCTCGGTTTCCGGGGTTTATGAAAAACTGTTTTTT.

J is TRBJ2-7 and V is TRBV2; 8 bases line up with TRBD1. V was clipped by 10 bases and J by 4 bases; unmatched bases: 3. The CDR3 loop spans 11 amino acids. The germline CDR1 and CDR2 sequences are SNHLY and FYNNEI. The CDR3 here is CATGQGYEQYF. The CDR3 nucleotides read TGTGCCACAGGACAGGGTTACGAGCAGTACTTC.

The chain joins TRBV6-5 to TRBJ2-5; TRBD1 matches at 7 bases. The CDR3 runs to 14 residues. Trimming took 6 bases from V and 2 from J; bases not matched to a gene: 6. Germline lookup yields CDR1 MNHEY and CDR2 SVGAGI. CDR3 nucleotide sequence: TGTGCCAGCAGGCGACCGGGACAGCAAGAGACCCAGTACTTC. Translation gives CASRRPGQQETQYF.

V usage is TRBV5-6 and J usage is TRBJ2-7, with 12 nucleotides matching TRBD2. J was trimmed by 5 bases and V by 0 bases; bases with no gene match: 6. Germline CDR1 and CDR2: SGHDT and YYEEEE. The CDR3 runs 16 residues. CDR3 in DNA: TGTGCCAGCAGCTTGGCGACTAGCGGGAGTAAGCACGAGCAGTACTTC. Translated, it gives CASSLATSGSKHEQYF. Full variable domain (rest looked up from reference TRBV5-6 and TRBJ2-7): DAGVTQSPTHLIKTRGQQVTLRCSPKSGHDTVSWYQQALGQGPQFIFQYYEEEERQRGNFPDRFSGHQFPNYSSELNVNALLLGDSALYLCASSLATSGSKHEQYFGPGTRLTVT.

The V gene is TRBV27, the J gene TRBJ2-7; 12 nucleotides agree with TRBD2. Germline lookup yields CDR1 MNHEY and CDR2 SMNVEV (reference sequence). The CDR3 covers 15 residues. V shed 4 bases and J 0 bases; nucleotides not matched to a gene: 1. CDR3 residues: CASSSTSGSSYEQYF. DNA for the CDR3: TGTGCCAGCAGTTCGACTAGCGGGAGCTCCTACGAGCAGTACTTC.

CDR3 bases: TGCGCCAGCAGCCATCAAATCGGGACAGGGAGGACCACCGGGGAGCTGTTTTTT. It specifies CASSHQIGTGRTTGELFF. The chain recombines TRBV4-3 with TRBJ2-2; 9 nucleotides agree with TRBD1. The trim removed 3 bases at V and 4 bases at J, leaving 12 bases unmatched. Germline CDR1 is LGHNA and CDR2 is YSLEER. This CDR3 region has 18 residues.

CDR3 loop: CASSPQGAPKGANVLTF. Here the CDR3 DNA reads TGTGCCAGCTCACCACAGGGGGCGCCTAAAGGGGCCAACGTCCTGACTTTC. This chain connects TRBV18 to TRBJ2-6, with 7 bases aligning to TRBD1. Losses at the gene ends were 1 base for V and 4 bases for J; bases not matched to a gene: 7. CDR3 length: 17 amino acids. CDR1 KGHSH and CDR2 LQKENI come from the germline V gene.